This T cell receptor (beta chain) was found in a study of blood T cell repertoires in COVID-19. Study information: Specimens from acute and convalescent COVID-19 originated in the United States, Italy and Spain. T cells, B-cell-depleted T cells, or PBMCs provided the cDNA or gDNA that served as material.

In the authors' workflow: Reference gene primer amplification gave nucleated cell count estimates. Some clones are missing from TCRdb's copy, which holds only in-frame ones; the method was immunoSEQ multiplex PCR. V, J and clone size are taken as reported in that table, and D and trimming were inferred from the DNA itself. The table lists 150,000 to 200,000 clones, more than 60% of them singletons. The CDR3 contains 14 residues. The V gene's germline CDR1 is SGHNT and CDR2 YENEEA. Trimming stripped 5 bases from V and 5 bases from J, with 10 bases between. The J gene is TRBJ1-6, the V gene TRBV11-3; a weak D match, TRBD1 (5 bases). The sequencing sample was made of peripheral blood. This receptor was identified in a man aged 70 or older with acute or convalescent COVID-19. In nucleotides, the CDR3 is TGTGCCAGCAGCAGACAGATAAATAATTCACCCCTCCACTTT. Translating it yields CASSRQINNSPLHF.